Presented here are 17 T cell receptor beta chains from one specimen sequenced in a study of monozygotic twins with inflammatory bowel disease. TCRdb reprocessed the 5' RACE reads and stores each CDR3 protein as one record, lacking DNA. The sample includes 150,000 to 200,000 distinct CDR3 sequences. The sequencing input was blood. The receptor set was obtained from a human donor with ulcerative colitis or Crohn's disease, or a healthy co-twin of an affected twin (not recorded which).

This chain uses TRBV9 with TRBJ2-5; TCRdb gives TRBD1 as the D gene, but with no DNA this cannot be confirmed. The germline V gene encodes CDR1 SGDLS and CDR2 YYNGEE. The CDR3 totals 18 residues. The CDR3 sequence: CASSVGPLGAGTVKTQYF. The variable domain in full, with the rest retrieved from reference TRBV9 and TRBJ2-5, is DSGVTQTPKHLITATGQRVTLRCSPRSGDLSVYWYQQSLDQGLQFLIQYYNGEERAKGNILERFSAQQFPDLHSELNLSSLELGDSALYFCASSVGPLGAGTVKTQYFGPGTRLLVL.

The rearrangement uses TRBV4-2 and TRBJ2-3; lacking DNA, the TRBD2 call made by TCRdb goes unchecked. This CDR3 contains 18 residues. Germline V gene lookup returns CDR1 LGHNA and CDR2 YNFKEQ. CDR3 in amino acids: CASSPGLAGAWATDTQYF.

The J gene is TRBJ1-6, the V gene TRBV20-1. This CDR3 is 11 amino acids long. From germline, CDR1 is DFQATT and CDR2 SNEGSKA (reference sequence). The CDR3 protein is CSASGDSPLHF.

The chain joins TRBV20-1 to TRBJ2-3. Per the germline V gene, CDR1 is DFQATT and CDR2 is SNEGSKA (reference sequence). The CDR3 totals 13 residues. The CDR3 region is CSATAPGTDTQYF.

The J gene is TRBJ2-5, the V gene TRBV5-1; the TCRdb D gene call, TRBD2, has no DNA to confirm it. CDR3 length: 15 residues. Germline-derived CDR1 and CDR2 are SGHRS and YFSETQ. The CDR3 is CASSLTSGAQETQYF.

The chain has TRBV6-1 and TRBJ1-2; without DNA, the TCRdb call of TRBD1 cannot be checked. The CDR3 has 15 residues. CDR1 and CDR2 (germline): MNHNS, SASEGT. The CDR3 reads CASSARGDSNYGYTF.

The chain uses TRBV10-3 and TRBJ2-1; there is no DNA to check the TCRdb D call of TRBD2. This CDR3 has 19 residues. Germline CDR1 ENHRY, CDR2 SYGVKD. CDR3 loop: CAISESQGIAVSSYNEQFF.

This chain uses TRBV7-9 with TRBJ1-1; as DNA is missing, the TRBD1 call by TCRdb cannot be tested. This CDR3 contains 14 residues. Germline V CDR1 and CDR2: SEHNR, FQNEAQ (reference sequence). The CDR3 sequence is CASSKDRGRAEAFF. The full variable domain, in which reference TRBV7-9 and TRBJ1-1 provide the parts outside the CDR3, is DTGVSQNPRHKITKRGQNVTFRCDPISEHNRLYWYRQTLGQGPEFLTYFQNEAQLEKSRLLSDRFSAERPKGSFSTLEIQRTEQGDSAMYLCASSKDRGRAEAFFGQGTRLTVV.

The chain carries TRBV7-9 and TRBJ2-1; TCRdb's assignment of TRBD2 cannot be checked, as there is no DNA. CDR1 and CDR2 (germline): SEHNR, FQNEAQ (reference sequence). The CDR3 spans 15 residues. The CDR3 is CASIPTSALYNEQFF.

CDR3 sequence: CSVGGQGLYGYTF. J is TRBJ1-2 and V is TRBV29-1; TCRdb's D call, TRBD1, is unchecked because there is no DNA. The CDR3 spans 13 residues. Germline CDR1 SQVTM, CDR2 ANQGSEA.

The chain employs TRBV20-1 and TRBJ2-7. Germline-derived CDR1 and CDR2 are DFQATT and SNEGSKA (reference sequence). The CDR3 sequence is 15 residues long. The CDR3 protein is CSARPDNVGLYEQYF.

The CDR3 spells CASSWGGNEQFF. The rearrangement joins TRBV7-9 to TRBJ2-1; TCRdb indicates TRBD1, and absent DNA this call remains unverified. The CDR3 is 12 residues long. Germline CDR1 is SEHNR and CDR2 is FQNEAQ (reference sequence). The variable domain in full, completed from reference TRBV7-9 and TRBJ2-1, reads DTGVSQNPRHKITKRGQNVTFRCDPISEHNRLYWYRQTLGQGPEFLTYFQNEAQLEKSRLLSDRFSAERPKGSFSTLEIQRTEQGDSAMYLCASSWGGNEQFFGPGTRLTVL.

This rearrangement joins TRBV10-3 to TRBJ1-1; TCRdb's D gene call, TRBD1, goes unchecked for lack of DNA. The V gene's germline CDR1 is ENHRY and CDR2 SYGVKD. This CDR3 has 14 residues. The CDR3 spells CAISERVGATEAFF.

CDR3 loop: CASSIWGRTGGADQPQHF. The V and J genes are TRBV27 and TRBJ1-5; TCRdb selects TRBD1, and the lack of DNA leaves this call unchecked. The germline CDR1 and CDR2 sequences are MNHEY and SMNVEV (reference sequence). The CDR3 runs 18 residues.

The CDR3 here is CSARASSYSNQPQHF. This chain links TRBV20-1 with TRBJ1-5. This CDR3 has 15 residues. The germline V gene encodes CDR1 DFQATT and CDR2 SNEGSKA (reference sequence).

This chain uses TRBV6-2 or TRBV6-3 with TRBJ2-3; no DNA is available, so the TRBD2 call from TCRdb remains unchecked. The V gene's germline CDR1 is MNHEY and CDR2 SVGEGT. The CDR3 covers 14 residues. CDR3 protein: CASSSGRGTDTQYF.

The chain combines TRBV24-1 with TRBJ2-2; lacking DNA, the TRBD1 call made by TCRdb goes unchecked. The germline V gene encodes CDR1 KGHDR and CDR2 SFDVKD. The CDR3 is 14 amino acids. CDR3 amino acids: CATSGPGRSGELFF.